This T cell receptor (beta chain) was profiled in a study of PD-L1 blockade in urothelial cancer. Study-level information: Patients began atezolizumab, 1,200 mg intravenously every 3 weeks, in about 2014. General study findings and limits: Durable benefit was linked to greater 3-week expansion of tumor-associated blood clones.

The assay was immunoSEQ multiplex PCR, and TCRdb's table has in-frame clones only and misses some. The data hold 35,000 to 40,000 clones, with approximately 86% observed a single time. This sample's time point: peripheral blood 6 weeks after treatment start. The V and J ends lost 0 bases and 0 bases respectively, with 6 bases between them. The CDR3 has 14 amino acids. Germline-derived CDR1 and CDR2 are SGHRS and YFSETQ. A note on this clone: What it binds is unknown.

The sample consisted of PBMCs, taken around atezolizumab (anti-PD-L1) treatment. J is TRBJ2-5 and V is TRBV5-1; no clear D gene. The clonotype comes from a man aged 55 to 70 with urothelial cancer. The CDR3 region has the DNA TGCGCCAGCAGCTTGGTTCCGGACCAAGAGACCCAGTACTTC. Translation gives CASSLVPDQETQYF.